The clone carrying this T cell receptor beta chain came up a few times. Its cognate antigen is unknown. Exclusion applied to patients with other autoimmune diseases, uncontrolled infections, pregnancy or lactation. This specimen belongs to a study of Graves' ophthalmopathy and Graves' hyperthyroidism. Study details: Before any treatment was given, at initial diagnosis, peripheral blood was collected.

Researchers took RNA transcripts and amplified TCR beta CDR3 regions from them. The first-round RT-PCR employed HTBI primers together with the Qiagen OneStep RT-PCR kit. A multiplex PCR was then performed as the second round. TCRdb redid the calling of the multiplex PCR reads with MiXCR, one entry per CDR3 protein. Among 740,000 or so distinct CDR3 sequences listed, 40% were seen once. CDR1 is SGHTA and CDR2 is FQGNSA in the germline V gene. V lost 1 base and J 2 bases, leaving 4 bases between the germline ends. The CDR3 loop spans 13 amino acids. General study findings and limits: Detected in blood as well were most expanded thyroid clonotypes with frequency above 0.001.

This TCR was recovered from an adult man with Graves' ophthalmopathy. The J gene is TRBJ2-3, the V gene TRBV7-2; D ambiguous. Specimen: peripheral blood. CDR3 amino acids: CASSLDLTDTQYF. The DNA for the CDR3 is TGTGCCAGCAGCTTAGATCTCACAGATACGCAGTATTTT.